One and the same sample provided the 31 T cell receptor beta chains below, sequenced in a study of stem cell transplantation in POMP-related autoinflammatory disease. Overall study results and limits: Fewer unique TRB V-J gene pairings were identified in patients with PRAID. A trend toward lower repertoire diversity and greater clonality appeared in every analyzed T-cell subset of PRAID patients.

Libraries were prepared by immunoSEQ multiplex PCR; TCRdb keeps only in-frame clonotypes and omits some of them. Of around 11,000 clones in the sample, around 87% were seen once. Their specific antigens are unknown. Specimen: CD8+ T cells from PBMCs, collected before stem cell transplantation. These receptors were obtained from a human donor with POMP-related autoinflammation and immune dysregulation (PRAID).

This clone was picked up one time. This chain connects TRBV5-6 to TRBJ2-7, with 9 positions matching TRBD1. The germline gives CDR1 SGHDT, CDR2 YYEEEE. The CDR3 runs 16 residues. V was clipped by 4 bases and J by 5 bases; unmatched bases: 13. The DNA for the CDR3 is TGTGCCAGCAGCCCACCCGCCGGGACAGGGTTCGACGAGCAGTACTTC. Protein product: CASSPPAGTGFDEQYF.

This sequence joins TRBV27 and TRBJ2-1, with TRBD2 matching over 9 bases. Germline CDR1 MNHEY, CDR2 SMNVEV (reference sequence). There are 16 residues in the CDR3. The J segment lost 7 bases and the V segment lost 3 bases, leaving 10 bases of the junction unmatched. The CDR3, as DNA: TGTGCCAGCAGTTTCGGGCGGGGGGGCCTTGCTAATGAGCAGTTCTTC. Its protein product is CASSFGRGGLANEQFF.

This clone was counted only a few times. The chain carries TRBV4-1 and TRBJ1-5; D gene ambiguous. V shed 1 base and J shed 6 bases, with 4 bases lying between them. Germline CDR1 and CDR2: MGHRA and YSYEKL. CDR3 length: 12 amino acids. The CDR3 sequence is CASSQGSQPQHF. CDR3 DNA sequence: TGCGCCAGCAGCCAAGGTTCTCAGCCCCAGCATTTT.

The chain carries TRBV2 and TRBJ2-2, with 9 nucleotides matching TRBD2. CDR3 length: 15 residues. J was trimmed by 1 base and V by 9 bases; bases with no gene match: 6. Germline CDR1 is SNHLY and CDR2 is FYNNEI. DNA of the CDR3: TGTGCCAGTTATAGCGGGAGCGGGAACACCGGGGAGCTGTTTTTT. Amino acid sequence: CASYSGSGNTGELFF.

The chain carries TRBV5-4 and TRBJ2-3; D may be TRBD2 (7 bases). Deletions cut 0 bases from V and 4 bases from J, with 15 bases between. CDR3 length: 16 residues. Germline-derived CDR1 and CDR2 are SGHNT and YYREEE (reference sequence). The CDR3 DNA sequence: TGTGCCAGCAGCTTGGCTGGGGGGGGGCCCCCAGATACGCAGTATTTT. Translated: CASSLAGGGPPDTQYF.

The chain combines TRBV19 with TRBJ1-2; possibly TRBD1 for D (6 bases). CDR1 is LNHDA, CDR2 SQIVND, per germline (reference sequence). The CDR3 has 12 residues. Trimming cost V 5 bases and J 7 bases, with 11 bases left between them. The CDR3 loop reads CASSLGARGYTF. The CDR3 bases are TGTGCCAGTAGTCTGGGGGCGCGTGGCTACACCTTC.

V and J are TRBV7-8 and TRBJ1-3; 11 positions match TRBD1. The CDR3 is 19 residues long. The J segment lost 0 bases and the V segment lost 1 base, leaving 8 bases of the junction unmatched. Looked up from germline, CDR1 is SGHVS and CDR2 is FQNEAQ. CDR3 sequence reads: CASSLVGQGASVSGNTIYF. CDR3 sequence (DNA): TGTGCCAGCAGCTTAGTAGGACAGGGGGCATCAGTCTCTGGAAACACCATATATTTT.

V is TRBV29-1 and J is TRBJ2-2; D remains unclear. This CDR3 contains 11 residues. Germline lookup yields CDR1 SQVTM and CDR2 ANQGSEA. The CDR3 is CTAEDTGELFF. The CDR3 DNA follows: TGCACCGCCGAGGACACCGGGGAGCTGTTTTTT.

The chain has TRBV6-1 and TRBJ1-5; weak D call: TRBD1 (6 bases). Deletions cut 3 bases from V and 4 bases from J, with 13 bases between. The CDR3 extends over 15 amino acids. CDR1 is MNHNS, CDR2 SASEGT, per germline. CDR3 in DNA: TGTGCCAGCAGTGAGTGGTGGGGGCAGAATCAGCCCCAGCATTTT. This encodes CASSEWWGQNQPQHF.

V is TRBV28 and J is TRBJ2-5; D may match TRBD1 or TRBD2 (5 bases each). Germline CDR1 MDHEN, CDR2 SYDVKM. This CDR3 spans 15 amino acids. Trimming took off 6 bases at V and 5 bases at J, with 19 bases between the two ends. The DNA for the CDR3 is TGTGCCAGCAGGGCCCGGGGCCTTGCTCCCGAGACCCAGTACTTC. Protein product: CASRARGLAPETQYF.

The gene calls are TRBV6-7 and TRBJ1-2, with D possibly matching TRBD1 (5 bases). TRBV6-7 is reported as an ORF; its role is uncertain. CDR3 size: 14 residues. V lost 7 bases and J lost 0, with 12 bases in between. The CDR3 protein is CASTRDAPNYGYTF. CDR3 sequence (DNA): TGTGCCAGCACCCGGGACGCGCCTAACTATGGCTACACCTTC.

The V call is TRBV6-6, the J call TRBJ1-4, with D tentatively TRBD1 (5 bases). The CDR3 spans 16 residues. In germline, CDR1 is MNHNY, CDR2 SVGAGI (reference sequence). V was trimmed by 6 bases and J by 5 bases, leaving 19 bases between them. The CDR3: CASRRIGEDRNEKLFF. CDR3 nucleotide sequence: TGTGCCAGCAGAAGGATCGGGGAAGACAGAAATGAAAAACTGTTTTTT.

The rearrangement uses TRBV19 and TRBJ1-5; D gene ambiguous. The CDR3 spans 16 residues. Germline V gene lookup returns CDR1 LNHDA and CDR2 SQIVND (reference sequence). Trimming pared 9 bases from V and 3 bases from J, leaving 21 bases between. Here the CDR3 reads CASRHEGGIINQPQHF. The CDR3 bases are TGTGCCAGCCGTCATGAGGGTGGTATCATCAATCAGCCCCAGCATTTT.

This chain links TRBV30 with TRBJ1-1, with 8 bases identical to TRBD1. This CDR3 region has 16 residues. Germline CDR1 and CDR2: GTSNPN and SVGIG (reference sequence). V lost 0 bases, J lost 7 bases, and 13 bases stayed unmatched. In nucleotides, the CDR3 is TGTGCCTGGAGTGTATTCGTGGACAGGGTAGATGGTGAAGCTTTCTTT. Translated, it gives CAWSVFVDRVDGEAFF.

The CDR3 sequence is CSVEKEGSTYEQYF. The CDR3 DNA follows: TGCAGCGTTGAGAAAGAAGGGAGTACCTACGAGCAGTACTTC. The chain combines TRBV29-1 with TRBJ2-7, with a tentative D call TRBD2 (5 bases). The germline V gene has CDR1 SQVTM and CDR2 ANQGSEA. The V and J ends lost 3 bases and 2 bases respectively, with 14 bases between them. The CDR3 sequence is 14 residues long.

The chain recombines TRBV7-9 with TRBJ2-3, with D unclear. Trimming removed 4 bases from V and 0 bases from J, with 14 bases in between. Per the germline V gene, CDR1 is SEHNR and CDR2 is FQNEAQ (reference sequence). The CDR3 spans 16 residues. The CDR3 spells CASSSLDLPSTDTQYF. The CDR3 nucleotides read TGTGCCAGCAGCTCCCTCGACTTACCTAGCACAGATACGCAGTATTTT.

V is TRBV28 and J is TRBJ2-7; D tentatively reads TRBD1 or TRBD2 (5 bases each). CDR3 length equals 14 residues. CDR1 is MDHEN and CDR2 is SYDVKM in the germline V gene. Trimming removed 7 bases from V and 2 bases from J, with 15 bases in between. The CDR3 reads CASTYSGTPYEQYF. For the CDR3, the DNA is TGTGCCAGCACTTATTCCGGGACCCCCTACGAGCAGTACTTC.

This chain links TRBV28 with TRBJ2-7; tentative D call: TRBD2 (6 bases). The V and J ends lost 3 bases and 5 bases respectively, with 8 bases between them. CDR3 length: 12 amino acids. Germline V gives CDR1 MDHEN, CDR2 SYDVKM. CDR3 bases: TGTGCCAGCAGTTTTGGAGGGGACGAGCAGTACTTC. It encodes CASSFGGDEQYF.

The chain couples TRBV7-2 to TRBJ2-7, with D possibly being TRBD2 (7 bases). Per germline, CDR1 SGHTA and CDR2 FQGNSA. The ends were cut back, 1 base at V and 3 bases at J, with 22 bases in the middle. The CDR3 consists of 18 residues. The CDR3 sequence is CASSLDLGGDPHYYEQYF. The CDR3 nucleotides read TGTGCCAGCAGCTTAGATCTAGGGGGGGACCCCCACTACTACGAGCAGTACTTC.

The chain combines TRBV19 with TRBJ1-1, with 10 bases aligning to TRBD1. V shed 7 bases, J shed 3 bases, and the junction held 11 bases outside the gene matches. CDR1 is LNHDA, CDR2 SQIVND, per germline (reference sequence). CDR3 length: 16 residues. CDR3 in amino acids: CASNPGTGVGDTEAFF. In nucleotides, the CDR3 is TGTGCCAGTAACCCCGGGACAGGGGTAGGGGACACTGAAGCTTTCTTT. The full variable domain, in which reference TRBV19 and TRBJ1-1 provide the parts outside the CDR3, is DGGITQSPKYLFRKEGQNVTLSCEQNLNHDAMYWYRQDPGQGLRLIYYSQIVNDFQKGDIAEGYSVSREKKESFPLTVTSAQKNPTAFYLCASNPGTGVGDTEAFFGQGTRLTVV.

J is TRBJ2-1 and V is TRBV7-9; 9 nucleotides line up with TRBD1. Germline CDR1 and CDR2: SEHNR and FQNEAQ (reference sequence). Germline trimming cut 5 bases from V and 3 bases from J; bases unmatched to any gene: 5. The CDR3 totals 15 residues. The CDR3 spells CASSPRDRVYNEQFF. The CDR3 nucleotides read TGTGCCAGCAGCCCCCGGGACAGGGTCTACAATGAGCAGTTCTTC.

The chain couples TRBV4-1 to TRBJ1-5, with a weak D call TRBD1 (5 bases). CDR3 length equals 16 residues. The germline CDR1 and CDR2 sequences are MGHRA and YSYEKL. Trimming took 3 bases from V and 6 from J, leaving 18 bases between them. The CDR3 loop reads CASSQSGHGGTQPQHF. The CDR3, as DNA: TGCGCCAGCAGCCAGTCCGGCCACGGGGGTACTCAGCCCCAGCATTTT.

This sequence joins TRBV6-1 and TRBJ2-7, with unresolved D. This CDR3 has 12 amino acids. V lost 5 bases and J lost 5, with 10 bases in between. The germline gives CDR1 MNHNS, CDR2 SASEGT. CDR3 nucleotides: TGTGCCAGCAGTCCCTTGGGGAACGAGCAGTACTTC. This sequence encodes CASSPLGNEQYF.

V and J are TRBV27 and TRBJ1-5; a weak D match, TRBD1 (5 bases). CDR3 length: 19 residues. CDR1 is MNHEY, CDR2 SMNVEV, per germline (reference sequence). V gave up 5 bases and J gave up 0 bases, with 23 bases separating them. Written as DNA, the CDR3 is TGTGCCAGCAGTCCCATTGAGGGGTCGGCCGTATATAGCAATCAGCCCCAGCATTTT. Translation: CASSPIEGSAVYSNQPQHF.

The chain joins TRBV9 to TRBJ2-5; 7 bases map to TRBD2. The CDR3 length is 15 residues. V trimming: 0 bases; J trimming: 2 bases; junction bases outside the gene matches: 4. Per the germline V gene, CDR1 is SGDLS and CDR2 is YYNGEE. DNA of the CDR3: TGTGCCAGCAGCGTAGGTGGGGGGGATCAAGAGACCCAGTACTTC. It translates to CASSVGGGDQETQYF.

This chain connects TRBV9 to TRBJ2-1; 7 nucleotides align to TRBD1. V lost 1 base to trimming and J lost 8 bases; unmatched junction nucleotides: 6. The germline V gene encodes CDR1 SGDLS and CDR2 YYNGEE. The CDR3 is 14 amino acids. The CDR3 is CASSVWDSFDEQFF. DNA of the CDR3: TGTGCCAGCAGCGTATGGGACAGTTTCGATGAGCAGTTCTTC.

This chain uses TRBV7-7 with TRBJ2-2; D uncertain. The CDR3 is 15 amino acids. Trimming pared 3 bases from V and 0 bases from J, leaving 8 bases between. Germline CDR1 reads SSHAT; CDR2 reads FNYEAQ (reference sequence). CDR3: CASSFGPSNTGELFF. In DNA form, the CDR3 reads TGTGCCAGCAGCTTTGGGCCCTCGAACACCGGGGAGCTGTTTTTT.

The chain employs TRBV9 and TRBJ2-3; TRBD1 matches 8 bases. The CDR3 is 14 amino acids. Germline CDR1 SGDLS, CDR2 YYNGEE. The J segment lost 4 bases and the V segment lost 4 bases, leaving 5 bases of the junction unmatched. For the CDR3, the DNA is TGTGCCAGCAGCTCCACAGGGGGAGCAGATACGCAGTATTTT. Translated, it gives CASSSTGGADTQYF.

The CDR3 DNA reads TGTGCCAGCAGTGAATCTCCGGGACCCACCTACGAGCAGTACTTC. Translating gives CASSESPGPTYEQYF. V and J are TRBV2 and TRBJ2-7; D may correspond to TRBD1 or TRBD2 (5 bases each). Per the germline V gene, CDR1 is SNHLY and CDR2 is FYNNEI. Trimming removed 2 bases at V and 2 bases at J, with 13 bases between. The length of the CDR3 is 15 residues.

The V call is TRBV29-1, the J call TRBJ1-2, with TRBD1 identical over 7 bases. Germline V lookup: CDR1 SQVTM, CDR2 ANQGSEA. The CDR3 consists of 13 residues. V dropped 3 bases and J dropped 4; count of bases not matched to a gene: 5. Here the CDR3 reads CSVDDREPYGYTF. The CDR3, as DNA: TGCAGCGTTGATGACAGGGAGCCCTATGGCTACACCTTC.

V and J are TRBV27 and TRBJ2-3, with D maybe TRBD1 (5 bases). Germline loops: CDR1 MNHEY, CDR2 SMNVEV (reference sequence). CDR3 length equals 11 residues. Trimming stripped 5 bases from V and 8 bases from J, with 8 bases between. CDR3 protein: CASSQGGTQYF. The CDR3 coding sequence is TGTGCCAGCAGTCAGGGCGGTACGCAGTATTTT.